This T cell receptor beta chain was found in a study of blood T cells in healthy people across ages. The use of a sample-barcoded 5' primer and a J-beta primer mix characterized a second PCR of about 7 to 12 cycles. At least 2.5 million CDR3-containing paired-end reads were obtained per sample. TCRdb reprocessed the 5' RACE reads with MiXCR, giving one entry per CDR3 protein. Seen here are roughly 800,000 distinct CDR3 sequences, approximately 53% observed once, and the top ten hold roughly two fifths. About this clonotype: The antigen remains undetermined.

Per sample, no less than 5 micrograms of total RNA were extracted. The CDR3 is made up of 14 amino acids. Germline assignment: CDR1 WNHNN and CDR2 SYGVQD (reference sequence). Study-wide results and caveats: The donors' CMV status was not determined, possibly confounding changes in expanded clonotypes.

This sequence was found in an elderly man in good health. The chain combines TRBV10-1 with TRBJ2-7, with 8 bases lining up with TRBD2. The DNA end favors TRBJ2-5, so the J call may be wrong. The sequencing input was blood. In DNA, the CDR3 is TGCGCCAGCAGTCCGGGAGGGCCTAGGGAGACCCAGTACTTC. Protein: CASSPGGPRETQYF.